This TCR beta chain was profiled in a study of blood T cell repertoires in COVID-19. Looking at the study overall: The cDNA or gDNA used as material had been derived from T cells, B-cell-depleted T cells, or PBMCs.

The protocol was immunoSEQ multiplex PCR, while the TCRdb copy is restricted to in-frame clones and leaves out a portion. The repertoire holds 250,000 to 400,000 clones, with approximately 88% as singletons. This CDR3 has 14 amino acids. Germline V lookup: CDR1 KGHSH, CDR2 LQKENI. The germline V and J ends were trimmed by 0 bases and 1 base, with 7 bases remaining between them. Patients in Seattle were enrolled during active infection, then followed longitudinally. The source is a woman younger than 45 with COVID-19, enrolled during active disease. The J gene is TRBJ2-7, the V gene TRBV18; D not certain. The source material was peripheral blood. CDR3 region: CASSPPAASYEQYV. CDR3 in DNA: TGTGCCAGCTCACCACCGGCGGCTTCCTACGAGCAGTACGTC.